This entry lists 3 T cell receptor beta chains sequenced from one sample in a study of CD8 T cells in ankylosing spondylitis. TCRdb reprocessed the 5' RACE reads with MiXCR, giving one entry per CDR3 protein. Of about 460,000 distinct CDR3 sequences listed, roughly 5.3% are singletons. The study's findings and limits: There was a TCR beta motif, made of several highly homologous variants, that appeared characteristic of ankylosing spondylitis blood.

Which antigens these TCRs recognize remains unknown. Sequenced material: blood, either unsorted or a sorted T cell fraction (not recorded which). These receptors all stem from a male donor with ankylosing spondylitis.

This clonotype was recorded at least ten times. The chain links TRBV7-2 to TRBJ1-2; D unclear. This CDR3 is built from 15 residues. V lost 7 bases and J lost 5, with 20 bases in between. CDR1 SGHTA and CDR2 FQGNSA come from the germline V gene. The CDR3 protein is CASKRARFPGYGYTF. The CDR3 DNA reads as TGTGCCAGCAAAAGAGCCCGGTTCCCGGGGTATGGCTACACCTTC.

This clonotype was counted ten times or more. This rearrangement joins TRBV7-8 to TRBJ1-2; D is ambiguous. Germline V gene sequence: CDR1 SGHVS, CDR2 FQNEAQ. V was pared by 1 base and J by 4 bases, with 4 bases between. The CDR3 spans 12 residues. The DNA of the CDR3 is TGTGCCAGCAGCTTAGACCGCTATGGCTACACCTTC. This sequence encodes CASSLDRYGYTF.

This clonotype was recorded at least ten times. The chain uses TRBV10-3 and TRBJ2-5; D might be TRBD1 (5 bases). CDR3 length: 14 amino acids. CDR1 and CDR2 (germline): ENHRY, SYGVKD. V lost 10 bases to trimming and J lost 1 base, with 16 bases between them. The CDR3 DNA is TGTGCCAGTTCGCAGGGTACCCCCCAAGAGACCCAGTACTTC. It specifies CASSQGTPQETQYF.